This TCR beta chain derives from a study of CD8+CD57+ T cells in acquired aplastic anemia listed by TCRdb under 2018. Context from the whole study: A mean of approximately 3 ug of DNA, ranging from roughly 0.2 to 27.4 ug, was extracted from sorted CD4+ and CD8+ cells. Healthy donor samples averaged roughly 9.9 million reads for CD4+ and roughly 11 million for CD8+ cells. On the study overall, not on this receptor specifically: Patients and healthy controls showed no significant difference in CD8+ Simpson's diversity (P=0.060). About 28 CD8+ CDR3 sequences were found in both patients and controls but appeared to be highly expressed in patients and within the immunodominant clones of the patients.

TCR repertoires of sorted CD4+ and CD8+ blood T cells from severe aplastic anemia patients and healthy subjects were deep-sequenced in the study. Ficoll-Paque density gradient centrifugation was used to isolate peripheral blood mononuclear cells. Before DNA extraction, CD4+ and CD8+ T cells were sorted with FACS or magnetic beads. For this clonotype: Its antigen is not yet known. Per-base quality was not reported, and no clone a single base away is much larger than it.

Its CDR3 holds 16 amino acids, cysteine through phenylalanine. Of all the DNA, just the CDR3 is kept, 48 bases in frame from base 1. CDR1 and CDR2, per the germline V gene, are MDHEN and SYDVKM. The V and J ends are trimmed by 6 bases and 2 bases, leaving 18 bases between them. Genomic DNA was used as template for profiling of TCR beta VDJ combinations and CDR3 sequences. An Illumina HiSeq 2000 was the platform used for TCR repertoire sequencing. Per the authors' processing: Repertoire assessment relied on Simpson's diversity index, CDR3 size and DJ length profiles, and TRBV/TRBJ rearrangement plots. The most abundant DNA sequence in the deep sequencing data was defined as the immunodominant clone. CDR3 amino acid sequences were screened for sharing across subjects and compared with published repertoires and the VDJdb database. TCRdb's own reprocessing of the public reads used fastp at Q25 and MiXCR and kept productive beta chains. CDR3 protein sequences are deduplicated, and each keeps its most common genes and DNA. The V and J calls shown here were made by TCRdb, not taken from the authors' results. The sample profile shows approximately 170,000 distinct CDR3 sequences; roughly 63% of them were found once. The top ten constitute 45% of the sample.

The sequence is built from TRBV28 and TRBJ2-3; no D segment can be confidently identified. Sequencing was done on a sample of sorted CD4+, CD8+, or CD8+CD57+ T cells (not recorded which) from PBMCs. This TCR derives from a human donor in good health. The bases read TGTGCCAGCAGGGGGTCGGCCTTATCCTACACAGATACGCAGTATTTT. This yields the protein CASRGSALSYTDTQYF.